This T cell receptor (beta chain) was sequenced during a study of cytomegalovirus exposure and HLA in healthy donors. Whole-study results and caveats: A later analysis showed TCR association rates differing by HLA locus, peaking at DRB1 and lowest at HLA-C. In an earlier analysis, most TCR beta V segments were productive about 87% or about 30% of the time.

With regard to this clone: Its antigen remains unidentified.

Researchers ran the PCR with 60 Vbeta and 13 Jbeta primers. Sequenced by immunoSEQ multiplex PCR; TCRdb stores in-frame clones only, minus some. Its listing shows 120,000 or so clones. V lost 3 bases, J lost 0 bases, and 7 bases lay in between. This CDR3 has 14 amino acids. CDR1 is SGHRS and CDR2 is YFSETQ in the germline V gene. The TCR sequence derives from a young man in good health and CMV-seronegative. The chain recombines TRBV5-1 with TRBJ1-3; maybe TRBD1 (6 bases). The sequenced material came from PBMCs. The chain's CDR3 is CASSWDTSGNTIYF. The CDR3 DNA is TGCGCCAGCAGCTGGGACACCTCTGGAAACACCATATATTTT.